Sequencing of this TCR beta chain was carried out in a study of control samples from healthy donors and cancer patients. Sequenced by immunoSEQ multiplex PCR; TCRdb stores in-frame clones only, minus some. The sample holds a few hundred thousand clones, 90% seen once. The CDR3 runs 16 residues. V shed 1 base, J shed 7 bases, and the junction held 11 bases outside the gene matches. Looked up from germline, CDR1 is SGDLS and CDR2 is YYNGEE. What was sequenced was PBMCs. The clonotype was recovered from a man aged 40-50 years with head and neck cancer. The chain joins TRBV9 to TRBJ1-5; TRBD1 agrees at 7 bases. CDR3 amino acids: CASSVRQGSFWQPQHF. In DNA, the CDR3 is TGTGCCAGCAGCGTAAGACAGGGCTCTTTCTGGCAGCCCCAGCATTTT.